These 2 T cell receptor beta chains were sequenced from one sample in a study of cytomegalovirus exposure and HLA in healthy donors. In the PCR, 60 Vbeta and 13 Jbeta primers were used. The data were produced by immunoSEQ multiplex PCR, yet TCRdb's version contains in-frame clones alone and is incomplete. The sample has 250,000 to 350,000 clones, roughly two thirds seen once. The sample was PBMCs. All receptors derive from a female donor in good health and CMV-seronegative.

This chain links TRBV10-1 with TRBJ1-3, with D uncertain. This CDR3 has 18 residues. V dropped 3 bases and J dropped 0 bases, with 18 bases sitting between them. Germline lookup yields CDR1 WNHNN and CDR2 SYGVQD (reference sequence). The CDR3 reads CASSEGGVAAYSGNTIYF. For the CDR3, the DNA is TGCGCCAGCAGTGAAGGCGGAGTGGCAGCGTACTCTGGAAACACCATATATTTT.

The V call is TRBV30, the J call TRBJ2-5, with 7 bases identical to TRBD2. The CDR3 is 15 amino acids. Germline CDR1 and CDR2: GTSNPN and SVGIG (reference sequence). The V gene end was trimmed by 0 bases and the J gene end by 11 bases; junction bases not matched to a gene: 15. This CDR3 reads CAWSVGGRAQEEQYF. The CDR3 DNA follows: TGTGCCTGGAGTGTAGGTGGGAGGGCCCAGGAAGAGCAGTACTTC.